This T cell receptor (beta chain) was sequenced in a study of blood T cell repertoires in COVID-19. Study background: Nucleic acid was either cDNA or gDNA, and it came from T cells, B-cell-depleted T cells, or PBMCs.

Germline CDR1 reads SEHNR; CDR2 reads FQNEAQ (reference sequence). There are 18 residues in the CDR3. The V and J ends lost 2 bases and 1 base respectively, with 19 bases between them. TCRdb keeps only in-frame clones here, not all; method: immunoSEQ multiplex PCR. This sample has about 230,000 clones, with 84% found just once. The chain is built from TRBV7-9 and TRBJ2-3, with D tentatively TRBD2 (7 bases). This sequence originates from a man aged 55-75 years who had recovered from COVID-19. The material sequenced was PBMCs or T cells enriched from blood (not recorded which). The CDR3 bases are TGTGCCAGCAGCTTACTAGCGGAGGGGGTTGATGGCACAGATACGCAGTATTTT. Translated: CASSLLAEGVDGTDTQYF.